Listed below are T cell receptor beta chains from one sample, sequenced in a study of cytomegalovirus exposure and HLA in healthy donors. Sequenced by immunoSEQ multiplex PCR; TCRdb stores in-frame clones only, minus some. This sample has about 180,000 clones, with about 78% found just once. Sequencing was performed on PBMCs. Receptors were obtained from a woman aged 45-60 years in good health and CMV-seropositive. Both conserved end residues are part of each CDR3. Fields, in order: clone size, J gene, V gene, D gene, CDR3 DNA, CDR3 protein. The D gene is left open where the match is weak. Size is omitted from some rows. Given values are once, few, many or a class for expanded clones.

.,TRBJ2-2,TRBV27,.,TGTGCCAGCAACCAGGGGAACACCGGGGAGCTGTTTTTT,CASNQGNTGELFF
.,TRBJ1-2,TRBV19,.,TGTGCCAGTAGTATAGGACGGACAACCTCTAACTATGGCTACACCTTC,CASSIGRTTSNYGYTF
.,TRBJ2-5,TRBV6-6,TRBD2,TGTGCCAGCAGTACGGGAGGGAAAGAGACCCAGTACTTC,CASSTGGKETQYF
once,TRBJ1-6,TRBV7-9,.,TGTGCCAGCAGCTTTCAGGGTTCACCCCTCCACTTT,CASSFQGSPLHF
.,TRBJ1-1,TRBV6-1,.,TGTGCCAGCAGCCTAAAGCAGGGGAACACTGAAGCTTTCTTT,CASSLKQGNTEAFF
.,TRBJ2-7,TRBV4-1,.,TGCGCCAGCAGCCTAACGGCCACAGGTAGCTCCTACGAGCAGTACTTC,CASSLTATGSSYEQYF
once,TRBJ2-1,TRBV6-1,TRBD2,TGTGCCAGCAGCGAGGCGGAGCGGGGGTGGGAAGAGCAGTTCTTC,CASSEAERGWEEQFF
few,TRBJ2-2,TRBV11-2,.,TGTGCCAGCACCATGTTGCGCGGGAACACCGGGGAGCTGTTTTTT,CASTMLRGNTGELFF
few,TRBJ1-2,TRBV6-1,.,TGTGCCAGCAGTGCGACTGCCAGAGGCTACACCTTC,CASSATARGYTF
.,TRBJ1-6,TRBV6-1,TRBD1,TGTGCCAGCAGTGAACCGGGACAGATTTCACCCCTCCACTTT,CASSEPGQISPLHF
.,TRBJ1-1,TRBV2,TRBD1,TGTGCCAGCAGACCCGGACAGGGCCTTTCTGTGGCTTTCTTT,CASRPGQGLSVAFF
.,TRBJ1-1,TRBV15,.,TGTGCCACCAGCAGTACCCGACAGGCGAACACTGAAGCTTTCTTT,CATSSTRQANTEAFF
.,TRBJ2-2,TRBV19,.,TGTGCCAGTAGTATAGATGTAGCCGGGGAGCTGTTTTTT,CASSIDVAGELFF
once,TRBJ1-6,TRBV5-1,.,TGCGCCAGCAGCTTGAACTACCAGAATTCACCCCTCCACTTT,CASSLNYQNSPLHF
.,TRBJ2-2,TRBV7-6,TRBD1,TGTGCCAGCAGTCACCGGGACAGGGTAAATTCGAACACCGGGGAGCTGTTTTTT,CASSHRDRVNSNTGELFF
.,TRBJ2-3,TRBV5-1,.,TGCGCCAGCAGCTTTCGAAGCGCCGACACAGATACGCAGTATTTT,CASSFRSADTDTQYF
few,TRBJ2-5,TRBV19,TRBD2,TGTGCCAGTAGTGAGACTAGCGGGGGGGCGAAGACCCAGTACTTC,CASSETSGGAKTQYF
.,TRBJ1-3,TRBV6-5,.,TGTGCCAGCATCCTCTCCTCTGGAAACACCATATATTTT,CASILSSGNTIYF
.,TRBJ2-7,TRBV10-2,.,TGCGCCATATCCCCCGGAGGCTGGAACGAGCAGTACTTC,CAISPGGWNEQYF
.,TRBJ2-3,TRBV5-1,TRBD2,TGCGCCAGCAGCCGACCTACGGGGGGGGCAGATACGCAGTATTTT,CASSRPTGGADTQYF
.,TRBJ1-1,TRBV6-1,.,TGTGCCAGCAGTGAAGGTCGGGGTTTTAGGTTGAACACTGAAGCTTTCTTT,CASSEGRGFRLNTEAFF
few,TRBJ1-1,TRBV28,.,TGTGCCAGCAGTCTCAGGGCCCATCCCACGAAAGCTTTCTTT,CASSLRAHPTKAFF
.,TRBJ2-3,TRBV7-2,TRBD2,TGTGCCAGCAGCTTAGAGGGCTCGGGGGGGCCGAATTTT,CASSLEGSGGPNF
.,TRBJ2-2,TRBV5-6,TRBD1,TGTGCCAGCAGCTTGGACAGGGGTTTCAACACCGGGGAGCTGTTTTTT,CASSLDRGFNTGELFF
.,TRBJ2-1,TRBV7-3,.,TGTGCCAGCAGCCCTAGACTAGGAGCCAATGAGCAGTTCTTC,CASSPRLGANEQFF
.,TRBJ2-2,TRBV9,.,TGTGCCAGCAGCGTAGACGGGAGCGGGGAGCTGTTTTTT,CASSVDGSGELFF
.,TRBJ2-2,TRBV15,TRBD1,TGTGCCACCAGCAGAGAATTGGGTCGGACAGGGTTTCGGGAGCTGTTTTTT,CATSRELGRTGFRELFF
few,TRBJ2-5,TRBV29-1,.,TGCAGCGTTGATGCGGGCGAGACCCAGTACTTC,CSVDAGETQYF
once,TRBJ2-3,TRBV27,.,TGTGCCAGCAGTTCGGCAGGGGAGCCCACAGATACGCAGTATTTT,CASSSAGEPTDTQYF
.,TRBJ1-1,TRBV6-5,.,TGTGCCAGCAGTGAAGCGAGGCCGACTGAAGCTTTCTTT,CASSEARPTEAFF
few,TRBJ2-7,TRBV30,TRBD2,TGTGCCTGGAGTGTACGGACTAGCGGTACCTACGAGCAGTACTTC,CAWSVRTSGTYEQYF
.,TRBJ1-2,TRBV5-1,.,TGCGCCAGCAGCTCCCGTATACAGGGATTTGGTGGCTACACCTTC,CASSSRIQGFGGYTF
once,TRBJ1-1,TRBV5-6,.,TGTGCCAGCAGCCGGGGGTTCGTCACTGAAGCTTTCTTT,CASSRGFVTEAFF
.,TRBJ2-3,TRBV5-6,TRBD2,TGTGCCAGCAGCTTCGGGGGGACAGATACGCAGTATTTT,CASSFGGTDTQYF
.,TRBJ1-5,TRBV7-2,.,TGTGCCAGCAGCTTAATGGCGGATAGCAATCAGCCCCAGCATTTT,CASSLMADSNQPQHF